These 6 T cell receptor beta chains were all obtained from the same sample, sequenced in a study of post-analysis software for immune sequencing data. No cognate antigen is known for these TCRs. Overall study results and limits: Controls had lower frequencies than patients of about 5 TRBV segments, which included TRBV5-6, TRBV5-1 and TRBV20-1.

The TCR beta cDNA libraries carried unique molecular identifiers. TCRdb analysed the PCR reads with MiXCR anew, one entry per CDR3 protein. The sample records hundreds of thousands of distinct CDR3 sequences, 30% being singletons. The sample was blood. The receptors come from a girl aged 5-17 years with multiple sclerosis.

This sequence joins TRBV6-2 or TRBV6-3 and TRBJ2-4; a possible D gene is TRBD2 (6 bases). Looked up from germline, CDR1 is MNHEY and CDR2 is SVGEGT. The CDR3 totals 16 residues. V shed 5 bases and J shed 13 bases, with 27 bases lying between them. The CDR3 DNA is TGTGCCAGCAGTGGAGGGTCGTGGGGTCATCGCCGGGAGCAGTACTTC. Protein product: CASSGGSWGHRREQYF.

This clonotype was seen a few times. The CDR3 nucleotides are TGTGCCAGCAGCCCGAACACGGGTCTTTTGACGAATGAGCAGTTCTTC. Encoded protein: CASSPNTGLLTNEQFF. The chain couples TRBV11-2 to TRBJ2-1; no definite D call. Germline V gene data show CDR1 as SGHAT and CDR2 as FQNNGV. This CDR3 is built from 16 residues. Between the trimmed V and J ends, which lost 5 bases and 7 bases, there was a span of 21 bases.

The J gene is TRBJ2-1, the V gene TRBV20-1; 14 bases map to TRBD2. V shed 3 bases and J 0 bases; nucleotides not matched to a gene: 7. The CDR3 extends over 18 amino acids. CDR1 DFQATT and CDR2 SNEGSKA come from the germline V gene (reference sequence). The CDR3 sequence is CSASPTSGRGSSYNEQFF. CDR3 DNA sequence: TGCAGTGCTAGCCCGACTAGCGGGAGGGGAAGCTCCTACAATGAGCAGTTCTTC.

This clonotype was detected only a few times. The chain joins TRBV20-1 to TRBJ1-4; D might be TRBD1 (6 bases). The V end lost 4 bases, the J end lost 4 bases, and 13 bases lay between the germline ends. Germline loops: CDR1 DFQATT, CDR2 SNEGSKA (reference sequence). This CDR3 contains 14 residues. For the CDR3, the DNA is TGCAGTGCTACCGAACAGGGAGTTAATGAAAAACTGTTTTTT. It yields the protein CSATEQGVNEKLFF.

This clonotype was picked up a small number of times. The V gene is TRBV11-2, the J gene TRBJ2-1; TRBD2 matches 8 bases. The trim removed 3 bases at V and 2 bases at J, leaving 3 bases unmatched. This CDR3 region has 15 residues. Germline V gene sequence: CDR1 SGHAT, CDR2 FQNNGV. CDR3 bases: TGTGCCAGCAGCTTCGTAGCGGGAACCTACAATGAGCAGTTCTTC. It is translated as CASSFVAGTYNEQFF.

Comment on this clonotype: This clone may be a read error of a much larger clone one base away. The rearrangement uses TRBV29-1 and TRBJ2-7; D not resolved. Deletions cut 3 bases from V and 7 bases from J, with 16 bases between. The CDR3 runs to 13 residues. Germline lookup yields CDR1 SQVTM and CDR2 ANQGSEA. CDR3 nucleotides: TGCAGCGTTGAGGTCGACGTCCCATATGAGCAGTACTTC. Translation: CSVEVDVPYEQYF.